This TCR beta chain was recovered during a study of T cell clonality in common variable immunodeficiency. Assay: immunoSEQ multiplex PCR; the TCRdb copy retains only in-frame clones and omits some. This sample carries 50,000 to 55,000 clones and no singletons, and 1.8% goes to the top ten. Germline V gene data show CDR1 as LNHDA and CDR2 as SQIVND (reference sequence). The CDR3 sequence is 15 residues long. V lost 4 bases, J lost 0 bases, and 6 bases stayed unmatched. This clone came up many times. The CDR3 is cut off 3 residues early in the read; its end comes from the germline J gene. The clonotype originates from a person aged 18 to 69 in good health. Input material: peripheral blood mononuclear cells. The chain links TRBV19 to TRBJ2-7, with 7 bases that match TRBD1. Partial CDR3 DNA: TGTGCCAGTAGTACTGGGGCAGGGGGCTCCTACGAG. Its translation is CASSTGAGGSYE. From start to end, the CDR3 is CASSTGAGGSYEQYF.